This entry lists 14 T cell receptor beta chains sequenced from one sample in a study of CD8 T cells in Susac syndrome (dated by TCRdb to between 2018 and 2021). Library construction relied on the immunoSEQ multiplex PCR assay. RNA was extracted using the RNeasy kit, and about 0.45 to 1 microgram was reverse transcribed with random hexamers. TCRdb ran its own pipeline on the public reads, namely fastp trimming at Q25 and MiXCR clone calling, and kept in-frame beta chains. Every entry covers one CDR3 protein and lists the most common genes and DNA from its rows. In all, the sample holds 150,000 to 180,000 distinct CDR3 sequences, and approximately 96% of those were seen once. The ten biggest clones cover roughly 0.21% of the sample. Sequencing was performed on CD8+ T cells from PBMCs. The receptors stem from a human donor with multiple sclerosis.

This chain connects TRBV29-1 to TRBJ2-7; 8 bases match TRBD1. The germline V gene encodes CDR1 SQVTM and CDR2 ANQGSEA. CDR3 size: 14 residues. V lost 6 bases to trimming and J lost 4 bases; unmatched junction nucleotides: 11. The DNA of the CDR3 is TGCAGCGTGGGAACCGGGACAGGAGTATACGAGCAGTACTTC. Translation: CSVGTGTGVYEQYF.

The CDR3: CANSGTASYEQYF. CDR3 DNA: TGTGCCAACTCCGGGACAGCGAGCTACGAGCAGTACTTC. The rearrangement uses TRBV2 and TRBJ2-7, with 7 bases that match TRBD1. CDR1 is SNHLY and CDR2 is FYNNEI in the germline V gene. The CDR3 spans 13 residues. The trim removed 10 bases at V and 3 bases at J, leaving 9 bases unmatched.

This chain uses TRBV7-9 with TRBJ1-1; D remains ambiguous. CDR1 and CDR2 (germline): SEHNR, FQNEAQ (reference sequence). The V end was cut by 5 bases, the J end by 3 bases, with 19 bases between. The CDR3 loop spans 16 amino acids. The CDR3 nucleotides read TGTGCCAGCAGCCAAAATAAGGGAAATATGGACACTGAAGCTTTCTTT. It yields the protein CASSQNKGNMDTEAFF.

V usage is TRBV25-1 and J usage is TRBJ2-1; D might be TRBD1 (6 bases). This CDR3 contains 15 residues. Trimming took off 3 bases at V and 6 bases at J, with 15 bases between the two ends. Germline values: CDR1 MGHDK, CDR2 SYGVNS. The CDR3 loop reads CASSDGQGSINEQFF. Here the CDR3 DNA reads TGTGCCAGCAGTGATGGGCAGGGGAGCATCAATGAGCAGTTCTTC.

The CDR3 sequence is CSARDPGGGEVFSPLHF. CDR3 sequence (DNA): TGCAGTGCTAGAGATCCCGGAGGGGGCGAGGTTTTTTCACCCCTCCACTTT. The V and J genes are TRBV20-1 and TRBJ1-6, with TRBD1 matching 7 bases. Germline V gene sequence: CDR1 DFQATT, CDR2 SNEGSKA (reference sequence). The CDR3 has 17 residues. The V segment lost 0 bases and the J segment 9 bases; nucleotides outside the gene matches: 14.

This clonotype showed up just once. The V and J genes are TRBV7-9 and TRBJ1-2, with 8 bases fitting TRBD1. CDR3 size: 14 residues. Losses at the gene ends were 4 bases for V and 8 bases for J; bases not matched to a gene: 9. The germline CDR1 and CDR2 sequences are SEHNR and FQNEAQ (reference sequence). This chain's CDR3 is CASSSRTGLKGYTF. The CDR3 DNA reads TGTGCCAGCAGCTCAAGGACAGGGCTTAAAGGCTACACCTTC.

This chain links TRBV21-1 with TRBJ2-1; whether TRBD2, the table's D call, matches the DNA was not checked. TRBV21-1 is a known pseudogene. This CDR3 comprises 16 residues. Written as DNA, the CDR3 is TGTGCCAGCAGCAATCCGGTTAGCGGGAATACTAATGAGCAGTTCTTC. It translates to CASSNPVSGNTNEQFF.

V usage is TRBV5-1 and J usage is TRBJ1-2; TRBD1 matches 11 bases. Germline V CDR1 and CDR2: SGHRS, YFSETQ. There are 14 residues in the CDR3. Trimming took 4 bases from V and 6 from J; bases not matched to a gene: 5. CDR3: CASSHPGQGDGYTF. In DNA form, the CDR3 reads TGCGCCAGCAGCCATCCGGGACAGGGGGATGGCTACACCTTC.

This clonotype was seen just once. The rearrangement uses TRBV15 and TRBJ1-1; D ambiguous. Trimming pared 8 bases from V and 3 bases from J, leaving 22 bases between. The CDR3 is made up of 16 amino acids. In germline, CDR1 is LNHNV, CDR2 YYDKDF (reference sequence). The CDR3 DNA reads TGTGCCACCTTATCTCTGCTGGAGGGTGTGGACACTGAAGCTTTCTTT. It encodes CATLSLLEGVDTEAFF.

This chain joins TRBV7-8 and TRBJ2-1; no definite D call. V dropped 1 base and J dropped 3 bases, with 16 bases sitting between them. The CDR3 is 17 amino acids. Germline CDR1 SGHVS, CDR2 FQNEAQ. CDR3 DNA: TGTGCCAGCAGCTTAGTGGCTGGCAGGTCGTACTACAATGAGCAGTTCTTC. Translated, it gives CASSLVAGRSYYNEQFF. Full variable domain (missing parts from reference TRBV7-8 and TRBJ2-1): GAGVSQSPRYKVAKRGQDVALRCDPISGHVSLFWYQQALGQGPEFLTYFQNEAQLDKSGLPSDRFFAERPEGSVSTLKIQRTQQEDSAVYLCASSLVAGRSYYNEQFFGPGTRLTVL.

This chain links TRBV2 with TRBJ2-7, with TRBD1 matching 7 bases. CDR3 length equals 16 residues. The V gene's germline CDR1 is SNHLY and CDR2 FYNNEI. V gave up 0 bases and J gave up 7 bases; unmatched junction bases: 12. DNA for the CDR3: TGTGCCAGCAGTGAAGCGGAACAGGGGATGTCGGAAGAGCAGTACTTC. Translation gives CASSEAEQGMSEEQYF.

The chain uses TRBV29-1 and TRBJ1-1; D is unclear. The CDR3 runs 11 residues. Trimming took off 4 bases at V and 4 bases at J, with 7 bases between the two ends. CDR1 is SQVTM, CDR2 ANQGSEA, per germline. Here the CDR3 DNA reads TGCAGCGTTGTCTTCGGCACTGAAGCTTTCTTT. Protein product: CSVVFGTEAFF.

This chain uses TRBV13 with TRBJ2-1, with TRBD2 as a possible D gene (6 bases). Trimming left V 6 bases short and J 5 bases short, with 17 bases between. The CDR3 contains 15 residues. Per germline, CDR1 PRHDT and CDR2 FYEKMQ (reference sequence). Here the CDR3 reads CASSFPGERNNEQFF. The DNA for the CDR3 is TGTGCCAGCAGTTTTCCGGGGGAGCGAAACAATGAGCAGTTCTTC.

This clonotype was counted a few times. The chain employs TRBV18 and TRBJ1-5; 7 nucleotides line up with TRBD1. This CDR3 region has 14 residues. From germline, CDR1 is KGHSH and CDR2 LQKENI. Trimming at V came to 4 bases and at J to 6 bases, leaving 6 bases not matched to a gene. CDR3 DNA: TGTGCCAGCTCACTAGACAGGGTGGGTCAGCCCCAGCATTTT. This sequence encodes CASSLDRVGQPQHF.